This is a list of T cell receptor beta chains from one sample in a study of blood T cells in healthy people across ages. TCRdb recomputed calls from the 5' RACE reads with MiXCR, one row per CDR3 protein. The sample includes approximately 800,000 distinct CDR3 sequences, under 30% of them seen just once. This sample was also put to use in a study of T cells of mothers and their children.

The source material was blood. The origin of the receptors is a boy younger than 18 in good health. CDR3s include the opening cysteine and the closing phenylalanine or tryptophan. Each record gives: V gene, J gene, CDR3 protein.

v_gene: TRBV29-1
j_gene: .
CDR3aa: CSVELKKGISYEQYF

v_gene: TRBV5-1
j_gene: TRBJ2-3
CDR3aa: CASSLGVGGSRTDTQYF

v_gene: TRBV12-3/TRBV12-4
j_gene: TRBJ2-7
CDR3aa: CASSFRLAGYNEQYF

v_gene: TRBV5-1
j_gene: TRBJ2-7
CDR3aa: CASSLEGPAYEQYF

v_gene: TRBV9
j_gene: TRBJ2-7
CDR3aa: CASSVAGLGYEQYF

v_gene: TRBV4-1
j_gene: TRBJ2-2
CDR3aa: CASSQSNLAGENTGELFF

v_gene: TRBV15
j_gene: TRBJ2-5
CDR3aa: CATSPRQNQETQYF

v_gene: TRBV14
j_gene: TRBJ2-1
CDR3aa: CASSRQLAGGYNEQFF

v_gene: TRBV15
j_gene: TRBJ2-7
CDR3aa: CATSRERYQSEQYF

v_gene: TRBV10-3
j_gene: TRBJ2-5
CDR3aa: CAPQRRDGGQETQYF

v_gene: TRBV27
j_gene: TRBJ1-2
CDR3aa: CASSPLSGTIANYGYTF